Listed below are T cell receptor beta chains from one sample, sequenced in a study of blood T cell repertoires in COVID-19. Sequenced by immunoSEQ multiplex PCR; TCRdb stores in-frame clones only, minus some. The table includes 150,000 or so clones, about 85% detected once. Specimen: peripheral blood. The receptors were gathered from a man aged 55 to 70 with COVID-19, enrolled during active disease. CDR3s include the opening cysteine and the closing phenylalanine or tryptophan. The D gene is left open where the match is weak. Not all rows give a size; the values are once, few, many and, for expanded clones, a class.

once | TRBJ2-7 | TRBV19 | TRBD2 | TGTGCCAGTAGCTTGGGACTAGCATACGAGCAGTACTTC | CASSLGLAYEQYF
NA | TRBJ1-5 | TRBV9 | NA | TGTGCCAGCAGCCCCCCCGGGTCTAGCAATCAGCCCCAGCATTTT | CASSPPGSSNQPQHF
NA | TRBJ1-2 | TRBV7-8 | TRBD1 | TGTGCCAGCAGCTTAGCGTCCAGGGGGCTCTCCTATGGCTACACCTTC | CASSLASRGLSYGYTF
NA | TRBJ1-2 | TRBV28 | NA | TGTGCCAGCAGTTTACCCCTCGTTAGCTATGGCTACACCTTC | CASSLPLVSYGYTF
NA | TRBJ2-7 | TRBV18 | NA | TGTGCCAGCTCACCACTACAGACCTACGAGCAGTACTTC | CASSPLQTYEQYF
NA | TRBJ2-1 | TRBV11-3 | TRBD2 | TGTGCCAGCAGCCATGGACTAGCGGGGGGCTCCTACAATGAGCAGTTCTTC | CASSHGLAGGSYNEQFF
NA | TRBJ2-5 | TRBV4-1 | NA | TGCGCCAGCAGCCAGGTCCTAGCCGCGGGAGAGACCCAGTACTTC | CASSQVLAAGETQYF
NA | TRBJ2-3 | TRBV7-2 | NA | TGTGCCAGCAGCTTAGGAGGAGGCTTAAGCACAGATACGCAGTATTTT | CASSLGGGLSTDTQYF
NA | TRBJ1-3 | TRBV7-9 | NA | TGTGCCAGCAGCGCGAACGGGGGTGCTGGTGGAAACACCATATATTTT | CASSANGGAGGNTIYF
NA | TRBJ1-2 | TRBV5-8 | NA | TGTGCCAGCAGCATAGTTGGACAGCCCGAAGTGTATGGCTACACCTTC | CASSIVGQPEVYGYTF
NA | TRBJ2-5 | TRBV10-3 | NA | TGTGCCATCAGTGAGGGGGGGACTCAAGAGACCCAGTACTTC | CAISEGGTQETQYF
once | TRBJ2-7 | TRBV6-1 | TRBD1 | TGTGCCAGCAGTGAAGTTGGGCCAGGGGGCGGCGAGCAGTACTTC | CASSEVGPGGGEQYF
NA | TRBJ1-1 | TRBV24-1 | NA | TGTGCCACCAGTGACTCGCTAGGCTCTGAAGCTTTCTTT | CATSDSLGSEAFF